The clone carrying this TCR beta chain was detected only a few times. What it binds is not known. TCRdb analysed the 5' RACE reads with MiXCR anew, one entry per CDR3 protein. The sample contains a few hundred thousand distinct CDR3 sequences, 16% of which appear only once. This record comes from a study of T-cell memory formation after mild COVID-19. With 6 bases removed from V and 0 bases from J, the gap between germline ends came to 16 bases. This CDR3 is 16 amino acids long. Germline V gene sequence: CDR1 LGHNA, CDR2 YSLEER. Study-wide findings and caveats: Whether second-wave clones peaking at day 37 were SARS-CoV-2 specific went unconfirmed.

The source material was PBMCs or a T cell subset sorted from them (not recorded which). The source is a man aged 18-30 years who had mild COVID-19 (a few samples of this study predate the infection). Cell type and time point are not known. The gene calls are TRBV4-3 and TRBJ2-3, with unresolved D. As DNA, the CDR3 is TGCGCCAGCAGGGGCGATGGGTCGTCTAGCACAGATACGCAGTATTTT. Residues: CASRGDGSSSTDTQYF.